The 19 T cell receptor beta chains below all came from one sample that was sequenced in a study of blood T cell repertoires in COVID-19. Clones were sequenced by immunoSEQ multiplex PCR, and TCRdb holds only the in-frame ones, with some missing. The data contain approximately 93,000 clones, 85% to 90% of them seen just once; the ten biggest clones take up 2.1%. The sample was peripheral blood. Receptor source: a man aged 50 to 59 with COVID-19, enrolled during active disease.

The chain carries TRBV28 and TRBJ1-2, with TRBD1 matching 8 bases. CDR1 is MDHEN, CDR2 SYDVKM, per germline. With 4 bases clipped from V and 4 bases from J, the junction kept 8 bases outside the gene matches. The CDR3 has 15 amino acids. CDR3 protein: CASSSRTGPAYGYTF. CDR3 coding DNA: TGTGCCAGCAGTTCGCGGACAGGGCCGGCCTATGGCTACACCTTC.

This chain uses TRBV19 with TRBJ1-6, with 7 bases lining up with TRBD1. The junction had 6 bases not matched to a gene; V was cut back by 4 bases and J by 0 bases. The CDR3 is made up of 17 amino acids. The V gene's germline CDR1 is LNHDA and CDR2 SQIVND (reference sequence). CDR3 residues: CASSTPTGSSYNSPLHF. The DNA of the CDR3 is TGTGCCAGTAGTACCCCGACAGGGAGCTCCTATAATTCACCCCTCCACTTT.

The rearrangement joins TRBV28 to TRBJ1-5; D remains ambiguous. V gave up 10 bases and J gave up 5 bases, with 18 bases separating them. This CDR3 spans 14 amino acids. CDR1 MDHEN and CDR2 SYDVKM come from the germline V gene. The CDR3 nucleotides read TGTGCCACCCCTGTCCCGGAGCGGGATCAGCCCCAGCATTTT. Its protein is CATPVPERDQPQHF.

The rearrangement uses TRBV4-1 and TRBJ1-1; D remains ambiguous. The germline gives CDR1 MGHRA, CDR2 YSYEKL. The CDR3 loop spans 13 amino acids. V lost 1 base, J lost 5 bases, and 8 bases lay in between. CDR3 bases: TGCGCCAGCAGCCAAGTTTCGGGAACTGAAGCTTTCTTT. Translating gives CASSQVSGTEAFF.

The chain links TRBV4-3 to TRBJ1-3, with D tentatively TRBD1 (6 bases). The germline CDR1 and CDR2 sequences are LGHNA and YSLEER. V was cut by 0 bases and J by 0 bases, with 9 bases left in between. CDR3 length: 16 amino acids. CDR3 region: CASSQDLDSSGNTIYF. The CDR3 region has the DNA TGCGCCAGCAGCCAAGATCTGGACAGCTCTGGAAACACCATATATTTT.

The chain combines TRBV7-9 with TRBJ2-2; the D gene is possibly TRBD1 (5 bases). Germline V gene lookup returns CDR1 SEHNR and CDR2 FQNEAQ (reference sequence). The CDR3 contains 14 residues. Trimming left V 4 bases short and J 5 bases short, with 11 bases between. CDR3 sequence reads: CASSYGQGTGELFF. CDR3 coding DNA: TGTGCCAGCAGCTACGGCCAGGGTACCGGGGAGCTGTTTTTT.

The chain couples TRBV9 to TRBJ2-7; 10 bases line up with TRBD1. This CDR3 spans 16 amino acids. Germline V gene sequence: CDR1 SGDLS, CDR2 YYNGEE. V was clipped by 4 bases and J by 1 base; unmatched bases: 8. CDR3 region: CASSLTGTGVSYEQYF. DNA for the CDR3: TGTGCCAGCAGCCTAACCGGGACAGGGGTTTCCTACGAGCAGTACTTC.

V and J are TRBV12-3 or TRBV12-4 and TRBJ1-3, with unresolved D. The CDR3 is made up of 13 amino acids. Trimming took 8 bases from V and 6 from J, leaving 14 bases between them. CDR3: CASDHRRANTIYF. CDR3 DNA: TGTGCCAGCGACCATCGGAGGGCAAACACCATATATTTT.

This chain uses TRBV21-1 with TRBJ2-5; the table calls TRBD2, which could not be checked here. TRBV21-1 is noted as a pseudogene. The CDR3 is 15 amino acids. As DNA, the CDR3 is TGTGCCAGCAGCAAAGAAGCCGGGTATGGAGAGACCCAGTACTTC. It encodes CASSKEAGYGETQYF.

This chain uses TRBV5-4 with TRBJ2-5; 14 nucleotides align to TRBD2. CDR3 size: 16 residues. V shed 4 bases and J 5 bases; nucleotides not matched to a gene: 7. CDR1 and CDR2 from the germline V gene are SGHNT and YYREEE (reference sequence). The DNA of the CDR3 is TGTGCCAGCAGCCTACCGACTAGCGGGGGGGCTGAGACCCAGTACTTC. Amino acid sequence: CASSLPTSGGAETQYF.

The V call is TRBV5-6, the J call TRBJ1-1, with 7 bases lining up with TRBD1. This CDR3 is 15 amino acids long. The V segment lost 1 base and the J segment 1 base; nucleotides outside the gene matches: 4. The germline V gene encodes CDR1 SGHDT and CDR2 YYEEEE. The CDR3 loop is CASSLLNRGNTEAFF. The DNA for the CDR3 is TGTGCCAGCAGCTTGTTGAACAGGGGGAACACTGAAGCTTTCTTT.

This chain uses TRBV5-4 with TRBJ2-3; no reliable D call. The CDR3 is 15 residues long. The V gene lost 3 bases and the J gene lost 1 base, with 12 bases spanning the gap. CDR1 and CDR2 from the germline V gene are SGHNT and YYREEE (reference sequence). CDR3 DNA sequence: TGTGCCAGCAGCTCCGGTGGCGGTGGCACAGATACGCAGTATTTT. Its translation: CASSSGGGGTDTQYF.

The gene calls are TRBV6-6 and TRBJ2-6; a weak D match, TRBD1 (6 bases). The germline CDR1 and CDR2 sequences are MNHNY and SVGAGI (reference sequence). The CDR3 loop spans 15 amino acids. The germline V and J ends were trimmed by 5 bases and 2 bases, with 10 bases remaining between them. The CDR3 region is CASSLQGTGANVLTF. The CDR3 nucleotides read TGTGCCAGCAGTCTTCAGGGGACTGGGGCCAACGTCCTGACTTTC.

The V and J genes are TRBV27 and TRBJ1-4, with D perhaps matching TRBD1 (5 bases). CDR3 size: 17 residues. In germline, CDR1 is MNHEY, CDR2 SMNVEV (reference sequence). V shed 5 bases and J shed 2 bases, with 18 bases lying between them. The CDR3 sequence: CASSPGYVGLTNEKLFF. CDR3 in DNA: TGTGCCAGCAGTCCCGGGTATGTGGGGCTTACTAATGAAAAACTGTTTTTT.

This clone was counted only a few times. The V gene is TRBV5-4, the J gene TRBJ2-5, with 9 bases matching TRBD2. Looked up from germline, CDR1 is SGHNT and CDR2 is YYREEE (reference sequence). The length of the CDR3 is 16 residues. Trimming removed 0 bases from V and 5 bases from J; junction bases left unmatched: 8. CDR3 DNA: TGTGCCAGCAGCTTGGCTAGCGGGGCTCTCCTCGAGACCCAGTACTTC. Its translation is CASSLASGALLETQYF.

V is TRBV6-5 and J is TRBJ2-1; 10 nucleotides agree with TRBD2. CDR1 and CDR2 from the germline V gene are MNHEY and SVGAGI. The J segment lost 7 bases and the V segment lost 6 bases, leaving 9 bases of the junction unmatched. The CDR3 runs 15 residues. In DNA form, the CDR3 reads TGTGCCAGCAGGACCAGCGGGGGGGCCCTGAATGAGCAGTTCTTC. Its translation: CASRTSGGALNEQFF.

The chain couples TRBV5-1 to TRBJ1-3; the D is unclear. Germline V gives CDR1 SGHRS, CDR2 YFSETQ. V was shortened by 4 bases and J by 0 bases, with 11 bases between the two germline ends. The CDR3 is 15 amino acids. CDR3 sequence: CASSAGTYSGNTIYF. The CDR3 coding sequence is TGCGCCAGCAGCGCGGGCACGTACTCTGGAAACACCATATATTTT. The variable domain in full, completed from reference TRBV5-1 and TRBJ1-3, reads KAGVTQTPRYLIKTRGQQVTLSCSPISGHRSVSWYQQTPGQGLQFLFEYFSETQRNKGNFPGRFSGRQFSNSRSEMNVSTLELGDSALYLCASSAGTYSGNTIYFGEGSWLTVV.

The chain recombines TRBV5-1 with TRBJ2-1; 12 nucleotides agree with TRBD2. This CDR3 comprises 18 residues. Germline V gives CDR1 SGHRS, CDR2 YFSETQ. V shed 4 bases and J 4 bases; nucleotides not matched to a gene: 12. CDR3 loop: CASSLPIWTSGNYNEQFF. The CDR3 nucleotides are TGCGCCAGCAGCCTCCCAATATGGACTAGCGGGAATTACAATGAGCAGTTCTTC.

The chain joins TRBV5-1 to TRBJ2-3; 14 nucleotides match TRBD2. Germline CDR1 and CDR2: SGHRS and YFSETQ. Losses at the gene ends were 3 bases for V and 5 bases for J; bases not matched to a gene: 8. The CDR3 extends over 17 amino acids. The chain's CDR3 is CASSSEGLAGVGDTQYF. Here the CDR3 DNA reads TGCGCCAGCAGCTCAGAGGGACTAGCGGGGGTTGGAGATACGCAGTATTTT.